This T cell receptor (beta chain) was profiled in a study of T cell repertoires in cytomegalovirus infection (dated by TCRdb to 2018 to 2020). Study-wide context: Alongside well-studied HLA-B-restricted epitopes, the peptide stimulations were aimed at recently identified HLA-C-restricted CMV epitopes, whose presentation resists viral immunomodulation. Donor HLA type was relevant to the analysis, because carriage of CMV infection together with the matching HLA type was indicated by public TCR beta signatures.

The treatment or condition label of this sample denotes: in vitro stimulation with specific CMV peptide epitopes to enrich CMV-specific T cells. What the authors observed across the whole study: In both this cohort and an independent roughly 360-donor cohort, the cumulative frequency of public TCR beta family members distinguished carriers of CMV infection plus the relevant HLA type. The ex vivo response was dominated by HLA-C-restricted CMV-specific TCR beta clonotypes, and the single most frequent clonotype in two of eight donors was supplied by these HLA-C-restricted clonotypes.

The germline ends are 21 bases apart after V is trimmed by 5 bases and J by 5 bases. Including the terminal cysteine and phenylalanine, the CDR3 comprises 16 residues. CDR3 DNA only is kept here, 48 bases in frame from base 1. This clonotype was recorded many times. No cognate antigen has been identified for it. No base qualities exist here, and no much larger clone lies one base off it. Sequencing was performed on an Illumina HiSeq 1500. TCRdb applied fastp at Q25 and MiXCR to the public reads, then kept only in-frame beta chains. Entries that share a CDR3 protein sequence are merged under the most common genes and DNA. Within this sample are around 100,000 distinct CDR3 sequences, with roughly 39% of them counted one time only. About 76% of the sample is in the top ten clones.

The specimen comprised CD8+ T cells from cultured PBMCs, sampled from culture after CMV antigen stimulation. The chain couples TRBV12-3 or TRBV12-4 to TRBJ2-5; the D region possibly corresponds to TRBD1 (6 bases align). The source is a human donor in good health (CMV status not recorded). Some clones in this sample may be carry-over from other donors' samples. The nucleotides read TGTGCCAGCAGTCCCAGGGACATTCCCGAGGGCGAGACCCAGTACTTC. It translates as CASSPRDIPEGETQYF.